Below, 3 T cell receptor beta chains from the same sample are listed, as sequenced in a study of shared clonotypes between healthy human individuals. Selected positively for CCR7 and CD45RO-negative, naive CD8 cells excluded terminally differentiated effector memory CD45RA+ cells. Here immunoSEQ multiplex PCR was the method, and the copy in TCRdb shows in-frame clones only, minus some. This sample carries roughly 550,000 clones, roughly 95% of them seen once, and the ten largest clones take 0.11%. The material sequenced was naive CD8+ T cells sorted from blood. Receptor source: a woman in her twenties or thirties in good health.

This CDR3 reads CASSLGTSSSEQYF. Here the CDR3 DNA reads TGTGCCAGCAGTTTAGGGACTAGTTCATCCGAGCAGTACTTC. This chain links TRBV27 with TRBJ2-7, with 8 bases lining up with TRBD2. J lost 6 bases, V lost 2 bases, and 6 bases had no gene match. The V gene's germline CDR1 is MNHEY and CDR2 SMNVEV (reference sequence). CDR3 length: 14 amino acids.

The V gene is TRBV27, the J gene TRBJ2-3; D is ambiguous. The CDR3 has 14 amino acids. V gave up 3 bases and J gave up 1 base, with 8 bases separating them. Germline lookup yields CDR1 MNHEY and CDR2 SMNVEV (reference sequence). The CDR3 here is CASSFWGRTDTQYF. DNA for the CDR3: TGTGCCAGCAGTTTTTGGGGTCGCACAGATACGCAGTATTTT.

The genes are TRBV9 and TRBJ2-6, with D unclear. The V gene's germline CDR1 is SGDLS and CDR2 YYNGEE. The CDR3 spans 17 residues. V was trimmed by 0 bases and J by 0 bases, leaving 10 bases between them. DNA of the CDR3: TGTGCCAGCAGCGTAGGGGCCAGCACCTCTGGGGCCAACGTCCTGACTTTC. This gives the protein CASSVGASTSGANVLTF.